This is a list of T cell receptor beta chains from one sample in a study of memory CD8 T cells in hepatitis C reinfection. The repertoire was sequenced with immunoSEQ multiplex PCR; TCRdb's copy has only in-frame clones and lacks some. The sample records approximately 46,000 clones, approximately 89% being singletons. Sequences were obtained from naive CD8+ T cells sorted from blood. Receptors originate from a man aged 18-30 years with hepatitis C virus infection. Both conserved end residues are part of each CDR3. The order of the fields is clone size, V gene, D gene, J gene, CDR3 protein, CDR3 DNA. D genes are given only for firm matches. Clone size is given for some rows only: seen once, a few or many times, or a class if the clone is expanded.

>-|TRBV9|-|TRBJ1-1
CASSQDSQPGGTTEAFF
TGTGCCAGCAGCCAAGATTCCCAACCAGGAGGGACCACTGAAGCTTTCTTT
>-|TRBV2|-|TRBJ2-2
CASRYNVELFF
TGTGCCAGCAGGTATAATGTGGAGCTGTTTTTT
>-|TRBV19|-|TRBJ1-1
CASSAGVVTEAFF
TGTGCCAGTAGTGCAGGGGTCGTCACTGAAGCTTTCTTT
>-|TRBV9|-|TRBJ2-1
CASSSDQGRNEQFF
TGTGCCAGCAGCTCGGACCAGGGAAGGAATGAGCAGTTCTTC
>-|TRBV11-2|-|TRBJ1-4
CASSLDLFGQEKLFF
TGTGCCAGCAGCTTAGATCTGTTCGGACAGGAAAAACTGTTTTTT
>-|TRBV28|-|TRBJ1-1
CASSPSGLPTEAFF
TGTGCCAGCAGCCCTTCAGGGTTGCCCACTGAAGCTTTCTTT
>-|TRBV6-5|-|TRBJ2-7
CACGWTQRGEQYF
TGTGCCTGTGGGTGGACACAACGTGGCGAGCAGTACTTC
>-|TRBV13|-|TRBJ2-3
CASSLEEGASGTQYF
TGTGCCAGCAGCTTAGAGGAGGGGGCGTCAGGTACGCAGTATTTT
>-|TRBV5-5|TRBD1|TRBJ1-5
CASSGGLDRGDQPQHF
TGTGCCAGCAGCGGGGGATTGGACAGGGGAGATCAGCCCCAGCATTTT
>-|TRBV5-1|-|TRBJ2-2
CASSPGLLTGELFF
TGCGCCAGCAGCCCCGGACTGCTCACCGGGGAGCTGTTTTTT
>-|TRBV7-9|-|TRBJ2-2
CASSPQYTGELFF
TGTGCCAGCAGCCCCCAATACACCGGGGAGCTGTTTTTT
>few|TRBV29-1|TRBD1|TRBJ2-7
CSIRDRGGYEQYF
TGCAGCATACGGGACAGGGGCGGCTACGAGCAGTACTTC
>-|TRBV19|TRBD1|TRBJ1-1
CASSDGGGGHTEAFF
TGTGCCAGTAGCGATGGAGGGGGCGGTCACACTGAAGCTTTCTTT
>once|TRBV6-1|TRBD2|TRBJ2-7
CASSELAGPYEQYF
TGTGCCAGCAGTGAACTAGCGGGACCGTACGAGCAGTACTTC
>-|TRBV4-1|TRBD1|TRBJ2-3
CASSQEGRGTWDTQYF
TGCGCCAGCAGCCAAGAGGGCAGGGGGACCTGGGATACGCAGTATTTT
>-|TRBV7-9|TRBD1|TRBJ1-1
CASSLDSRQGAGAFF
TGTGCCAGCAGCTTAGATTCGCGACAGGGGGCCGGAGCTTTCTTT
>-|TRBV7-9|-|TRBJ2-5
CASSPSEGHETQYF
TGTGCCAGCAGCCCATCTGAGGGCCATGAGACCCAGTACTTC
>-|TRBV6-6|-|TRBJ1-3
CASSYPGISGNTIYF
TGTGCCAGCAGTTACCCCGGGATATCTGGAAACACCATATATTTT
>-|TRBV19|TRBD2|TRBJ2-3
CASSALFSGGSAEDTQYF
TGTGCCAGTAGCGCCCTATTTAGCGGGGGGTCCGCCGAGGATACGCAGTATTTT
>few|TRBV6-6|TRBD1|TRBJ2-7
CASTTGGAYEQYF
TGTGCCAGCACCACAGGGGGCGCCTACGAGCAGTACTTC
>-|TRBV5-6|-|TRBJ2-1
CASSSYNEQFF
TGTGCCAGCAGCTCGTACAATGAGCAGTTCTTC
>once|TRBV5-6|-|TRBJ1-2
CASSLGMGPTYGYTF
TGTGCCAGCAGCTTGGGAATGGGTCCGACTTATGGCTACACCTTC
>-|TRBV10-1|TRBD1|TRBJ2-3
CASSSGTGNTDTQYF
TGCGCCTCCTCGTCCGGGACAGGGAACACAGATACGCAGTATTTT
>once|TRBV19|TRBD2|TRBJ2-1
CASSWTSGKYNEQFF
TGTGCCAGTAGTTGGACTAGCGGGAAATACAATGAGCAGTTCTTC
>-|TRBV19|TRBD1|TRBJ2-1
CASSGWDRGYNGQFF
TGTGCCAGTAGTGGGTGGGACAGGGGGTACAATGGGCAGTTCTTC
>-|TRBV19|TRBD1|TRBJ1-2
CASSIGPTGIYGYTF
TGTGCCAGTAGTATCGGGCCGACAGGGATCTATGGCTACACCTTC
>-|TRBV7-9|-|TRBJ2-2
CASSSSRGTGELFF
TGTGCCAGCAGCTCATCCCGGGGTACCGGGGAGCTGTTTTTT
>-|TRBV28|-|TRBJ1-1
CASSLSTEAFF
TGTGCCAGCAGTTTATCGACTGAAGCTTTCTTT
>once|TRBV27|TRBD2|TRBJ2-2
CASYPGLANTGELFF
TGTGCCAGCTATCCTGGACTAGCGAACACCGGGGAGCTGTTTTTT
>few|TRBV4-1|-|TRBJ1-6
CASSQEGWADNSPLHF
TGCGCCAGCAGCCAAGAAGGATGGGCAGATAATTCACCCCTCCACTTT
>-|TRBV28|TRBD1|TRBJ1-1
CASSLVGTGAEAFF
TGTGCCAGCAGTTTGGTGGGGACAGGTGCTGAAGCTTTCTTT
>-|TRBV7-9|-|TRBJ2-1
CASSLSPGNVYNEQFF
TGTGCCAGCAGCTTATCACCGGGGAACGTCTACAATGAGCAGTTCTTC
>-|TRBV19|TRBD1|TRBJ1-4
CASSMGTGEKLFF
TGTGCCAGTAGTATGGGGACAGGTGAAAAACTGTTTTTT
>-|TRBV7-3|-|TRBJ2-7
CASSLDSGASYEQYF
TGTGCCAGCAGCTTAGATAGCGGTGCTTCCTACGAGCAGTACTTC
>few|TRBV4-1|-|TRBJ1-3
CASSQVGEGNTIYF
TGCGCCAGCAGCCAAGTAGGGGAAGGAAACACCATATATTTT
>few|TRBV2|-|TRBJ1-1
CASTWGGVEAFF
TGTGCCAGCACCTGGGGGGGGGTTGAAGCTTTCTTT
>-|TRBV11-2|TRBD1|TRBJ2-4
CASSQTGENIQYF
TGTGCCAGCAGCCAGACAGGGGAAAACATTCAGTACTTC
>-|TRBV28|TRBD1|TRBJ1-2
CAGPLKVGTGGERYTF
TGTGCCGGGCCCCTTAAGGTGGGGACAGGGGGCGAGCGCTACACCTTC
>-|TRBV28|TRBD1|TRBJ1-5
CASRADVTGGSNQPQHF
TGTGCCAGCAGGGCTGATGTGACAGGGGGTAGCAATCAGCCCCAGCATTTT
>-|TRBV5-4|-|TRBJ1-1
CASSSSGTPEAFF
TGTGCCAGCAGCAGCTCAGGTACACCTGAAGCTTTCTTT
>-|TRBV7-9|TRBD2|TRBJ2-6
CASSLVQAGAGANVLAF
TGTGCCAGCAGCTTAGTACAGGCGGGAGCTGGGGCCAACGTCCTGGCTTTC
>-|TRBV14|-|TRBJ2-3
CASSQLPGITDTQYF
TGTGCCAGCAGCCAACTGCCGGGGATCACAGATACGCAGTATTTT
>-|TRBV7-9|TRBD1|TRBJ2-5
CASSPWDRGLETQYF
TGTGCCAGCAGCCCCTGGGACAGGGGGCTGGAGACCCAGTACTTC
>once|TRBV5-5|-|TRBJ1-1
CASSLNLGSTDDVFF
TGTGCCAGCAGCTTAAATCTCGGGAGCACCGATGATGTGTTCTTT